These 30 T cell receptor beta chains originate from one sample sequenced in a study of T cell responses to AZD1222 COVID-19 vaccine. Produced via immunoSEQ multiplex PCR; TCRdb's table is partial and in-frame only. The sample includes 150,000 or so clones, roughly nine tenths seen only once; the top ten take about 5%. The sequencing here drew on peripheral blood, taken on day 0 of MenACWY control vaccination. The source of these receptors is an adult in good health.

In its sample, this clone was seen a few times. This chain connects TRBV10-2 to TRBJ2-2, with D perhaps matching TRBD1 (5 bases). This CDR3 contains 14 residues. CDR1 is WSHSY, CDR2 SAAADI, per germline. The V end was cut by 3 bases, the J end by 6 bases, with 11 bases between. CDR3 nucleotides: TGCGCCAGCAGTGATCTCTTGGGGCCCGGGGAGCTGTTTTTT. Its translation: CASSDLLGPGELFF.

The chain recombines TRBV27 with TRBJ2-3; a weak D match, TRBD2 (5 bases). From germline, CDR1 is MNHEY and CDR2 SMNVEV (reference sequence). The CDR3 runs to 15 residues. Trimming removed 5 bases from V and 2 bases from J, with 14 bases in between. The CDR3 DNA reads as TGTGCCAGCAGTCCGTACAGAGGGTTCACAGATACGCAGTATTTT. Translating gives CASSPYRGFTDTQYF.

In its sample, this clone was seen once. CDR3 amino acids: CASSVTGAGNQPQHF. CDR3 bases: TGTGCCAGCAGTGTGACAGGGGCAGGCAATCAGCCCCAGCATTTT. The chain is built from TRBV6-2 or TRBV6-3 and TRBJ1-5, with TRBD1 matching 8 bases. The CDR3 length is 15 residues. Germline assignment: CDR1 MNHEY and CDR2 SVGEGT. Trimming removed 5 bases from V and 2 bases from J; junction bases left unmatched: 5.

The chain joins TRBV5-1 to TRBJ2-2; the D gene could be TRBD1 or TRBD2 (5 bases each). CDR3 length: 17 residues. Germline assignment: CDR1 SGHRS and CDR2 YFSETQ. V lost 3 bases and J 2 bases, leaving 17 bases between the germline ends. The CDR3 reads CASSSVPGRTNTGELFF. The CDR3 coding sequence is TGCGCCAGCAGCTCAGTACCGGGACGGACAAACACCGGGGAGCTGTTTTTT.

This clone has a single count. This chain links TRBV9 with TRBJ1-1; unclear D gene. Germline values: CDR1 SGDLS, CDR2 YYNGEE. The ends were cut back, 0 bases at V and 0 bases at J, with 9 bases in the middle. This CDR3 is built from 15 residues. In DNA form, the CDR3 reads TGTGCCAGCAGCGTAGGTGTAGGAGTGAACACTGAAGCTTTCTTT. It specifies CASSVGVGVNTEAFF. The variable domain in full, completed from reference TRBV9 and TRBJ1-1, reads DSGVTQTPKHLITATGQRVTLRCSPRSGDLSVYWYQQSLDQGLQFLIQYYNGEERAKGNILERFSAQQFPDLHSELNLSSLELGDSALYFCASSVGVGVNTEAFFGQGTRLTVV.

J is TRBJ1-2 and V is TRBV27, with D possibly matching TRBD1 (5 bases). CDR3 length: 15 amino acids. Germline CDR1 and CDR2: MNHEY and SMNVEV (reference sequence). V was clipped by 5 bases and J by 0 bases, with 13 bases between them. The CDR3 DNA sequence: TGTGCCAGCAGTCCGGTAGCGGGGGCTAACTATGGCTACACCTTC. This translates into CASSPVAGANYGYTF.

This chain uses TRBV12-3 or TRBV12-4 with TRBJ1-5; 9 bases are a match to TRBD1. The V gene end was trimmed by 6 bases and the J gene end by 4 bases; junction bases not matched to a gene: 1. The CDR3 has 13 amino acids. The CDR3: CASSGQGNQPQHF. CDR3 nucleotides: TGTGCCAGCAGCGGACAGGGGAATCAGCCCCAGCATTTT.

In this sample, this clone turned up once. V gene TRBV19 combines with J gene TRBJ1-6; D gene uncertain. V was trimmed by 5 bases and J by 10 bases, leaving 15 bases between them. CDR1 and CDR2 (germline): LNHDA, SQIVND (reference sequence). This CDR3 spans 14 amino acids. The CDR3 DNA sequence: TGTGCCAGTAGTTTTTCGGGAGAGCTATCACCCCTCCACTTT. It encodes CASSFSGELSPLHF.

This clone was observed many times. The CDR3 DNA follows: TGTGCCAGCAGCCCCATACCAGGGTCCCACTACGAGCAGTACTTC. Amino acid sequence: CASSPIPGSHYEQYF. The J gene is TRBJ2-7, the V gene TRBV6-2 or TRBV6-3, with D possibly TRBD1 on 5 matching bases. Trimming removed 6 bases at V and 3 bases at J, with 18 bases between. Looked up from germline, CDR1 is MNHEY and CDR2 is SVGEGT. CDR3 length: 15 amino acids.

This clone has a single count. The J gene is TRBJ2-3, the V gene TRBV9; D remains unclear. The CDR3 totals 12 residues. The germline V and J ends were trimmed by 4 bases and 6 bases, with 9 bases remaining between them. Germline V gives CDR1 SGDLS, CDR2 YYNGEE. The CDR3 sequence: CASSPHGDTQYF. The CDR3 nucleotides are TGTGCCAGCAGCCCCCATGGCGATACGCAGTATTTT. Full variable domain (remainder filled in from reference TRBV9 and TRBJ2-3): DSGVTQTPKHLITATGQRVTLRCSPRSGDLSVYWYQQSLDQGLQFLIQYYNGEERAKGNILERFSAQQFPDLHSELNLSSLELGDSALYFCASSPHGDTQYFGPGTRLTVL.

The rearrangement joins TRBV10-3 to TRBJ1-5; D not certain. V was clipped by 3 bases and J by 3 bases, with 15 bases between them. This CDR3 region has 16 residues. Germline CDR1 ENHRY, CDR2 SYGVKD. CDR3 in amino acids: CAISDRETGYNQPQHF. CDR3 coding DNA: TGTGCCATCAGTGATCGGGAGACGGGTTACAATCAGCCCCAGCATTTT.

The chain has TRBV6-5 and TRBJ2-7; 7 bases align to TRBD1. V was clipped by 6 bases and J by 0 bases; unmatched bases: 5. Germline-derived CDR1 and CDR2 are MNHEY and SVGAGI. The CDR3 has 14 amino acids. This CDR3 reads CASRLTGSSYEQYV. The CDR3 DNA reads as TGTGCCAGCAGGCTGACAGGGAGCTCCTACGAGCAGTACGTC.

The chain links TRBV4-1 to TRBJ1-2; TRBD1 is a possible D gene (6 bases). The V end lost 2 bases, the J end lost 4 bases, and 11 bases lay between the germline ends. The length of the CDR3 is 14 residues. Germline CDR1 is MGHRA and CDR2 is YSYEKL. Written as DNA, the CDR3 is TGCGCCAGCAGCCAACCGGGACAAGCCTATGGCTACACCTTC. Protein: CASSQPGQAYGYTF.

This clone was seen only a few times. The chain carries TRBV9 and TRBJ1-2; D uncertain. V was shortened by 4 bases and J by 6 bases, with 10 bases between the two germline ends. The CDR3 consists of 12 residues. CDR1 is SGDLS and CDR2 is YYNGEE in the germline V gene. CDR3 amino acids: CASSLGYDGYTF. The CDR3 region has the DNA TGTGCCAGCAGCCTCGGGTATGATGGCTACACCTTC. Based on the CDR3 plus reference TRBV9 and TRBJ1-2, the full variable domain is DSGVTQTPKHLITATGQRVTLRCSPRSGDLSVYWYQQSLDQGLQFLIQYYNGEERAKGNILERFSAQQFPDLHSELNLSSLELGDSALYFCASSLGYDGYTFGSGTRLTVV.

The gene calls are TRBV24-1 and TRBJ1-4; D is possibly TRBD1 (6 bases). V lost 4 bases to trimming and J lost 0 bases, with 20 bases between them. Germline values: CDR1 KGHDR, CDR2 SFDVKD. This CDR3 contains 19 residues. CDR3: CATSEWLGGSSATNEKLFF. CDR3 coding DNA: TGTGCCACCAGTGAATGGCTTGGGGGCAGTTCGGCAACTAATGAAAAACTGTTTTTT.

In nucleotides, the CDR3 is TGTGCCAGCAGCCAAGGACAGGGGATTAATTCACCCCTCCACTTT. It encodes CASSQGQGINSPLHF. The chain recombines TRBV14 with TRBJ1-6, with 8 bases fitting TRBD1. Germline V gives CDR1 SGHDN, CDR2 FVKESK. V was clipped by 1 base and J by 6 bases; unmatched bases: 2. The CDR3 is 15 amino acids.

This clone was recorded once. This chain uses TRBV11-3 with TRBJ2-2, with TRBD2 as a possible D gene (5 bases). V was trimmed by 5 bases and J by 7 bases, leaving 17 bases between them. The CDR3 is 15 amino acids. Germline V CDR1 and CDR2: SGHNT, YENEEA. CDR3 region: CASSAKLVYGGELFF. The CDR3 region has the DNA TGTGCCAGCAGCGCAAAACTAGTTTATGGCGGGGAGCTGTTTTTT.

V and J are TRBV27 and TRBJ1-2, with 7 positions matching TRBD1. Germline V lookup: CDR1 MNHEY, CDR2 SMNVEV (reference sequence). The CDR3 has 13 amino acids. With 6 bases clipped from V and 6 bases from J, the junction kept 7 bases outside the gene matches. CDR3 amino acids: CASRNRGGNGYTF. DNA for the CDR3: TGTGCCAGCAGAAACAGGGGCGGGAATGGCTACACCTTC.

This chain links TRBV6-5 with TRBJ1-1; 8 nucleotides agree with TRBD1. Unmatched junction bases numbered 9, after V lost 5 bases and J lost 7 bases. CDR1 and CDR2 (germline): MNHEY, SVGAGI. This CDR3 spans 14 amino acids. CDR3 sequence reads: CASSQGAGPLEAFF. The CDR3 bases are TGTGCCAGCAGTCAGGGGGCTGGTCCTCTTGAAGCTTTCTTT.

The V and J genes are TRBV28 and TRBJ1-4; D is unclear. This CDR3 has 15 residues. The V end was cut by 7 bases, the J end by 0 bases, with 12 bases between. Germline CDR1 reads MDHEN; CDR2 reads SYDVKM. In nucleotides, the CDR3 is TGTGCCAGCATTCGGATAGTTGCAACTAATGAAAAACTGTTTTTT. It translates to CASIRIVATNEKLFF.

This clone was found a few times. One junction end does not reproduce the germline sequence, and a read error may be involved. V and J are TRBV7-2 and TRBJ2-3; 10 bases map to TRBD2. The germline V gene has CDR1 SGHTA and CDR2 FQGNSA. The CDR3 covers 17 residues. CDR3 nucleotides: TGTGCCAGCAGCTCCCAACTGCGGACTAGCGGCACCGATACGCAGTATTTT. Amino acid sequence: CASSSQLRTSGTDTQYF.

The V and J genes are TRBV2 and TRBJ2-1; D remains ambiguous. Between the trimmed V and J ends, which lost 6 bases and 4 bases, there was a span of 10 bases. This CDR3 region has 13 residues. In germline, CDR1 is SNHLY, CDR2 FYNNEI. The CDR3 protein is CASRRDPYNEQFF. Written as DNA, the CDR3 is TGTGCCAGCAGAAGAGACCCGTACAATGAGCAGTTCTTC.

J is TRBJ1-4 and V is TRBV7-9; 7 bases agree with TRBD1. J was trimmed by 8 bases and V by 3 bases; bases with no gene match: 15. From germline, CDR1 is SEHNR and CDR2 FQNEAQ (reference sequence). CDR3 length: 17 residues. CDR3 region: CASSFRTGYRQGEKLFF. CDR3 in DNA: TGTGCCAGCAGCTTCCGGACAGGTTACAGACAGGGAGAAAAACTGTTTTTT.

Worth noting for this clone: Other DNA sequences in the sample encode the same CDR3. This chain connects TRBV12-3 or TRBV12-4 to TRBJ2-1; D unresolved. The V end was cut by 1 base, the J end by 7 bases, with 5 bases between. The CDR3 length is 12 residues. This CDR3 is CASSLGGNEQFF. In DNA, the CDR3 is TGTGCCAGCAGTTTAGGAGGAAATGAGCAGTTCTTC.

The V gene is TRBV5-1, the J gene TRBJ2-7; TRBD1 matches 9 bases. This CDR3 region has 15 residues. CDR1 and CDR2 (germline): SGHRS, YFSETQ. After removal of 1 base from V and 5 bases from J, the junction contained 7 bases not matched to a gene. The CDR3 bases are TGCGCCAGCAGCTTGACCGGGACAGGGAAGGACGAGCAGTACGTC. Translated, it gives CASSLTGTGKDEQYV.

CDR3 sequence reads: CASSLGSSGMVDEQYF. The DNA of the CDR3 is TGCGCCAGCAGTCTGGGGAGTAGCGGGATGGTCGACGAGCAGTACTTC. The rearrangement links TRBV5-1 to TRBJ2-7; TRBD2 matches at 8 bases. Per germline, CDR1 SGHRS and CDR2 YFSETQ. The junction had 15 bases not matched to a gene; V was cut back by 5 bases and J by 5 bases. The CDR3 loop spans 16 amino acids.

The gene calls are TRBV6-5 and TRBJ1-4; D may be TRBD1 (5 bases). V dropped 8 bases and J dropped 0 bases, with 13 bases sitting between them. Germline CDR1 reads MNHEY; CDR2 reads SVGAGI. This CDR3 has 15 amino acids. In DNA, the CDR3 is TGTGCCAGCGGGGGAGGGTACGCAACTAATGAAAAACTGTTTTTT. Translation: CASGGGYATNEKLFF.

The chain recombines TRBV5-4 with TRBJ2-5; D remains unclear. Germline V CDR1 and CDR2: SGHNT, YYREEE (reference sequence). The CDR3 has 14 residues. The germline V and J ends were trimmed by 9 bases and 0 bases, with 15 bases remaining between them. CDR3: CAIRPVGNQETQYF. CDR3 DNA: TGTGCCATTCGCCCAGTGGGGAACCAAGAGACCCAGTACTTC.

The V gene is TRBV7-3, the J gene TRBJ2-1; possible D gene TRBD2, 6 bases. Trimming stripped 3 bases from V and 7 bases from J, with 13 bases between. Germline values: CDR1 SGHTA, CDR2 FQGTGA. This CDR3 is 14 amino acids long. CDR3 DNA sequence: TGTGCCAGCAGCTTTGGGACTGGGGGGAATGAGCAGTTCTTC. Amino acid sequence: CASSFGTGGNEQFF.

This chain connects TRBV28 to TRBJ2-2; TRBD2 is a possible D gene (5 bases). CDR1 is MDHEN, CDR2 SYDVKM, per germline. V lost 5 bases, J lost 4 bases, and 23 bases lay in between. This CDR3 comprises 18 residues. CDR3 coding DNA: TGTGCCAGCAGTCGTTTCTCTATCGGGGTCGCTACCACCGGGGAGCTGTTTTTT. As protein: CASSRFSIGVATTGELFF.